What follows is one TCR beta chain and its context. Its antigen remains undetermined. No base-level quality is on record; no much larger clone is a single base apart. Libraries were built with the immunoSEQ multiplex PCR assay. The hsTCRB Kit was used according to the manufacturer's protocol to amplify rearranged TCR beta chain sequences. An Illumina MiSeq was used to sequence the TCRB libraries. In the original analysis: The proprietary platform of the kit vendor was used for demultiplexing, trimming and gene mapping. TCRdb stores this immuneACCESS table with in-frame sequences only. Part of the clones is absent; in the studies checked, under half of the shortfall reflects unresolved V genes, and no reason is known for the rest. V, J and clone size were drawn from that table, and D and trimming were deduced from the DNA. This sample is represented by tens of thousands of clones; about 73% of them were singletons. The ten largest make up less than 9.5% of the sample.

This record comes from a study of a mutant IDH1 vaccine in newly diagnosed glioma (dated by TCRdb to about 2021). About the full investigation: Of the approximately 35 treated patients, approximately 60% were male and roughly 40% were female, and a mean age of 40.4 years was recorded. Before enrollment, patients had received standard therapy of radiotherapy alone, temozolomide alone, or radiochemotherapy with temozolomide; most received the combination. Peripheral blood was drawn at six visits: V03 (baseline), V05, V07, V10, V12 and V13. Longitudinal TCRB deep sequencing was done for 25 to 30 treated patients, wherever samples were available for exploratory analyses. Points the paper makes about the study in general: Pseudoprogression seemed to be unrelated to changes in the top peripheral T cell clonotypes found by TCRB sequencing. Across multiple MHC alleles, vaccine-induced immune responses were seen in around 93% of patients. It was noted by the authors that analyses of patient blood samples could not be reproduced owing to sample limitations. Selection of PBMC samples for TCRB deep sequencing was based on availability.

The time point label of this sample denotes: baseline, week 1 (first vaccination visit). The intended sense of this specimen's treatment or condition label: pre-vaccination baseline after standard-of-care therapy. Donors had newly diagnosed WHO grade 3 or 4 IDH1-mutant astrocytomas with loss of nuclear ATRX. The samples were drawn from NOA16, a multicentre, single-arm, open-label phase I trial in Germany that tested a mutant IDH1 peptide vaccine in humans for the first time. Visit V03 blood draws served as the baseline sample for immunogenicity testing. Genomic DNA for TCRB sequencing was extracted from EDTA blood using the DNeasy Blood and Tissue Kit. The germline V gene sets CDR1 to MNHEY and CDR2 to SVGAGI. V is cut by 5 bases and J by 5 bases, and the space between the germline ends is 13 bases. Including the terminal cysteine and phenylalanine, the CDR3 comprises 15 residues. Only CDR3 DNA is held: 45 bases, read in frame from base 1.

The rearranged chain carries TRBV6-5 and TRBJ1-6, with TRBD1 perhaps the D gene, on 6 matching bases. The sample consisted of PBMCs, taken from a glioma patient treated with radiotherapy, temozolomide or both. The receptor's source is a man aged 35 to 55 with glioma. Some clones in this sample may be carry-over from other donors' samples. The CDR3 amino acid sequence is: CASSPPGHNNSPLHF. The nucleotides are TGTGCCAGCAGTCCCCCGGGACATAATAATTCACCCCTCCACTTT.